The clone carrying this TCR beta chain counts as medium-sized. Its target is not known. This sample stems from a study of T cell responses to AZD1222 COVID-19 vaccine. CDR3 length equals 15 residues. Unmatched junction bases numbered 4, after V lost 3 bases and J lost 2 bases. Germline V gives CDR1 DFQATT, CDR2 SNEGSKA (reference sequence). The repertoire was sequenced with immunoSEQ multiplex PCR; TCRdb's copy has only in-frame clones and lacks some. Of 130,000 to 150,000 clones listed, about nine tenths are singletons. Regarding the study as a whole: Among those given AZD1222, only five to seven were seropositive at baseline. Two doses of AZD1222 preceded a rise in Spike-specific TCR breadth and depth. Unmutated variant regions are reportedly targeted by nearly half of spike-specific TCRs.

This TCR came from an adult in good health. The chain uses TRBV20-1 and TRBJ1-5, with 10 positions matching TRBD1. This sample comprised peripheral blood, obtained on day 0 of MenACWY control vaccination. CDR3 coding DNA: TGCAGTGCTAGTTTTGGGACAGGGGGCAATCAGCCCCAGCATTTT. Translation gives CSASFGTGGNQPQHF.